This TCR beta chain was retrieved from a study of T cell changes during pregnancy in multiple sclerosis. This CDR3 region has 15 residues. V dropped 6 bases and J dropped 5; count of bases not matched to a gene: 5. CDR1 and CDR2 from the germline V gene are MRHNA and SNTAGT. Clones were read by immunoSEQ multiplex PCR, and TCRdb kept only the in-frame ones, dropping some. Counted here are fewer than 45,000 clones, 90% to 95% occurring once; the ten biggest clones make up around 8.1%. The sequenced sample was CD8+ T cells from peripheral blood mononuclear cells, obtained in the third trimester of pregnancy. This sequence originates from a female donor with multiple sclerosis, enrolled in a pregnancy study. The V gene is TRBV6-4, the J gene TRBJ2-1; 12 nucleotides align to TRBD2. The CDR3 coding sequence is TGTGCCAGCAGCCGGACTAGCGGGAAGAACAATGAGCAGTTCTTC. It codes for CASSRTSGKNNEQFF.